These 19 T cell receptor beta chains were sequenced from one sample in a study of shared clonotypes between healthy human individuals. Terminally differentiated effector memory CD45RA+ cells were left out of the naive CD8 fraction, which was CD45RO-negative and positively selected for CCR7. TCRdb's copy holds only in-frame clones and misses some; the assay was immunoSEQ multiplex PCR. There are about 2.2 million clones in the sample; 90% to 95% occur only once, and about 1.5% lies in the top ten. The sample taken for sequencing was naive CD8+ T cells from PBMCs. These receptors were collected from a man aged 18 to 30 in good health. Some clones in this sample may be carry-over from other donors' samples.

This chain uses TRBV7-9 with TRBJ1-2; tentatively, D is TRBD1 (5 bases). CDR3 length: 18 amino acids. From germline, CDR1 is SEHNR and CDR2 FQNEAQ (reference sequence). Trimming left V 4 bases short and J 3 bases short, with 24 bases between. The CDR3 spells CASSSIGGSGQGDYGYTF. The CDR3 DNA reads TGTGCCAGCAGCTCGATCGGGGGGTCTGGACAAGGCGACTATGGCTACACCTTC.

V and J are TRBV29-1 and TRBJ2-7, with 9 bases aligning to TRBD2. With 6 bases clipped from V and 2 bases from J, the junction kept 8 bases outside the gene matches. This CDR3 comprises 14 residues. Germline CDR1 reads SQVTM; CDR2 reads ANQGSEA. CDR3 in DNA: TGCAGCGTCTGTCATAGCGGGGGCCCCTACGAGCAGTACTTC. Translating gives CSVCHSGGPYEQYF.

V is TRBV5-1 and J is TRBJ2-7; 8 bases are shared with TRBD1. Germline assignment: CDR1 SGHRS and CDR2 YFSETQ. V lost 0 bases, J lost 1 base, and 6 bases stayed unmatched. This CDR3 has 16 amino acids. The CDR3 DNA is TGCGCCAGCAGCTTGGTGGCTCAGGGGGCTTCCTACGAGCAGTACTTC. It encodes CASSLVAQGASYEQYF.

The V and J genes are TRBV29-1 and TRBJ2-1; 11 positions agree with TRBD1. Germline V CDR1 and CDR2: SQVTM, ANQGSEA. The CDR3 has 14 residues. V shed 7 bases and J 3 bases; nucleotides not matched to a gene: 5. CDR3 DNA sequence: TGCAGCGGTGGACAGGGGGCAATCTACAATGAGCAGTTCTTC. The encoded protein is CSGGQGAIYNEQFF.

The chain combines TRBV15 with TRBJ2-2; D unresolved. The CDR3 loop spans 14 amino acids. The germline V gene has CDR1 LNHNV and CDR2 YYDKDF (reference sequence). The V end was cut by 3 bases, the J end by 6 bases, with 11 bases between. The CDR3 loop is CATSSPREAGELFF. CDR3 nucleotide sequence: TGTGCCACCAGCAGTCCACGTGAAGCCGGGGAGCTGTTTTTT.

The chain joins TRBV28 to TRBJ1-1, with D uncertain. The CDR3 covers 15 residues. Trimming removed 3 bases from V and 0 bases from J, with 11 bases in between. Germline V lookup: CDR1 MDHEN, CDR2 SYDVKM. The CDR3 loop is CASSFFRQVNTEAFF. CDR3 sequence (DNA): TGTGCCAGCAGTTTTTTCCGGCAAGTGAACACTGAAGCTTTCTTT.

The V and J genes are TRBV28 and TRBJ2-5; no reliable D call. V lost 5 bases to trimming and J lost 4 bases, with 14 bases between them. Germline V gene data show CDR1 as MDHEN and CDR2 as SYDVKM. The CDR3 loop spans 14 amino acids. CDR3 in DNA: TGTGCCAGCAGTCACCGGGCCCGCCGAGAGACCCAGTACTTC. It yields the protein CASSHRARRETQYF.

The count of this clone is one. The V gene is TRBV28, the J gene TRBJ2-3, with 8 bases identical to TRBD2. V was clipped by 10 bases and J by 0 bases; unmatched bases: 9. The germline V gene encodes CDR1 MDHEN and CDR2 SYDVKM. CDR3 length: 15 amino acids. CDR3 coding DNA: TGTGCCACCGGGGGGGTTGGGGGCAGCACAGATACGCAGTATTTT. Translating it yields CATGGVGGSTDTQYF.

J is TRBJ2-7 and V is TRBV14; weak D call: TRBD1 (6 bases). The V and J ends lost 0 bases and 5 bases respectively, with 14 bases between them. From germline, CDR1 is SGHDN and CDR2 FVKESK. The CDR3 spans 15 residues. CDR3 loop: CASSQDHRVLDEQYF. DNA of the CDR3: TGTGCCAGCAGCCAAGATCACAGGGTCCTAGACGAGCAGTACTTC. Full variable domain (outside the CDR3, taken from reference TRBV14 and TRBJ2-7): EAGVTQFPSHSVIEKGQTVTLRCDPISGHDNLYWYRRVMGKEIKFLLHFVKESKQDESGMPNNRFLAERTGGTYSTLKVQPAELEDSGVYFCASSQDHRVLDEQYFGPGTRLTVT.

The rearrangement links TRBV27 to TRBJ2-7; 12 nucleotides agree with TRBD2. The CDR3 contains 15 residues. CDR1 and CDR2 from the germline V gene are MNHEY and SMNVEV (reference sequence). V lost 4 bases to trimming and J lost 0 bases; unmatched junction nucleotides: 1. CDR3 residues: CASSWTSGDSYEQYF. The CDR3 DNA follows: TGTGCCAGCAGTTGGACTAGCGGGGACTCCTACGAGCAGTACTTC.

The chain uses TRBV13 and TRBJ1-5; D gene uncertain. This CDR3 is built from 14 residues. CDR1 PRHDT and CDR2 FYEKMQ come from the germline V gene (reference sequence). Between the trimmed V and J ends, which lost 2 bases and 0 bases, there was a span of 5 bases. DNA for the CDR3: TGTGCCAGCAGCTTAACGGGTAGCAATCAGCCCCAGCATTTT. Encoded protein: CASSLTGSNQPQHF.

The rearrangement joins TRBV7-9 to TRBJ2-7, with TRBD2 as a possible D gene (6 bases). V shed 5 bases and J shed 3 bases, with 17 bases lying between them. CDR1 is SEHNR, CDR2 FQNEAQ, per germline (reference sequence). The CDR3 contains 15 residues. This chain's CDR3 is CASSDRAGSGYEQYF. CDR3 nucleotides: TGTGCCAGCAGCGACCGGGCGGGATCGGGCTACGAGCAGTACTTC.

The rearrangement joins TRBV6-1 to TRBJ1-5; possibly TRBD1 for D (5 bases). The CDR3 consists of 15 residues. The ends were cut back, 2 bases at V and 6 bases at J, with 14 bases in the middle. CDR1 and CDR2 (germline): MNHNS, SASEGT. CDR3 residues: CASSEMGLGGQPQHF. The CDR3 coding sequence is TGTGCCAGCAGTGAAATGGGTTTGGGGGGTCAGCCCCAGCATTTT.

This clone has only one observation. This chain connects TRBV25-1 to TRBJ2-3, with TRBD2 identical over 8 bases. The CDR3 extends over 16 amino acids. J gave up 5 bases and V 4 bases, and 11 bases lay outside the gene matches. Germline CDR1 is MGHDK and CDR2 is SYGVNS. The CDR3 sequence is CASSAGAGAHQDTQYF. As DNA, the CDR3 is TGTGCCAGCAGTGCCGGAGCGGGGGCGCATCAAGATACGCAGTATTTT.

V is TRBV7-6 and J is TRBJ2-3; D is possibly TRBD2 (6 bases). Trimming pared 5 bases from V and 7 bases from J, leaving 13 bases between. This CDR3 contains 13 residues. Germline CDR1 reads SGHVS; CDR2 reads FNYEAQ. The CDR3 here is CASSPGLSNTQYF. The CDR3 DNA is TGTGCCAGCAGCCCGGGACTCTCTAATACGCAGTATTTT.

V and J are TRBV7-2 and TRBJ2-7, with TRBD1 matching 9 bases. Per the germline V gene, CDR1 is SGHTA and CDR2 is FQGNSA. The CDR3 has 16 amino acids. With V trimmed by 3 bases and J by 0 bases, 6 bases remained unmatched. This CDR3 reads CASSFSGTGHSYEQYF. The CDR3 nucleotides are TGTGCCAGCAGCTTTTCCGGGACAGGGCACTCCTACGAGCAGTACTTC.

The chain is built from TRBV7-2 and TRBJ2-4; 12 bases map to TRBD2. CDR1 and CDR2 (germline): SGHTA, FQGNSA. The CDR3 consists of 19 residues. The trim removed 5 bases at V and 0 bases at J, leaving 11 bases unmatched. The CDR3 protein is CASSGPFLAGGLAKNIQYF. The CDR3 region has the DNA TGTGCCAGCAGCGGTCCGTTCCTAGCGGGAGGGCTAGCCAAAAACATTCAGTACTTC.

The chain employs TRBV12-5 and TRBJ2-7; TRBD1 aligns across 9 bases. Germline loops: CDR1 LGHNT, CDR2 FRNRAP. Trimming removed 4 bases from V and 6 bases from J; junction bases left unmatched: 10. CDR3 length: 15 amino acids. The CDR3 here is CASGSYAGTGFEQYF. The CDR3 bases are TGTGCTAGTGGTTCGTATGCCGGGACAGGGTTCGAGCAGTACTTC.

The chain couples TRBV5-6 to TRBJ2-3; TRBD2 matches at 9 bases. The CDR3 consists of 14 residues. Germline V gene lookup returns CDR1 SGHDT and CDR2 YYEEEE. The J segment lost 9 bases and the V segment lost 4 bases, leaving 9 bases of the junction unmatched. In DNA, the CDR3 is TGTGCCAGCAGCAACCCCTCGAGCGGGAGGACGCAGTATTTT. It codes for CASSNPSSGRTQYF.